Following are 25 T cell receptor beta chains from one sample sequenced in a study of blood T cell repertoires in COVID-19. Only in-frame clones appear in the TCRdb table, and some are missing; sequencing was by immunoSEQ multiplex PCR. Seen here are under 250,000 clones, around 83% observed once, and the top ten hold around 8.7%. The sequenced material came from peripheral blood. The receptors were gathered from a woman between 50 and 59 years old with acute or convalescent COVID-19.

The chain couples TRBV10-1 to TRBJ1-5, with D perhaps TRBD1 (5 bases). V lost 7 bases and J lost 3, with 13 bases in between. The CDR3 is made up of 14 amino acids. Germline CDR1 is WNHNN and CDR2 is SYGVQD (reference sequence). The DNA for the CDR3 is TGCGCCAGCAAGGCAGGGCCCTCCAATCAGCCCCAGCATTTT. This gives the protein CASKAGPSNQPQHF.

This clone appeared a single time. The rearrangement links TRBV5-6 to TRBJ2-2; D is ambiguous. CDR3 length: 14 amino acids. Trimming took off 4 bases at V and 4 bases at J, with 11 bases between the two ends. Germline V gene sequence: CDR1 SGHDT, CDR2 YYEEEE. The DNA for the CDR3 is TGTGCCAGCAGCAGATCTGCAGGCACCGGGGAGCTGTTTTTT. Its translation: CASSRSAGTGELFF.

This clone came up a few times. The CDR3 nucleotides are TGTGCCAGCAGTGGCCCGGCGGGATCCTACGAGCAGTACTTC. This codes for CASSGPAGSYEQYF. The chain employs TRBV2 and TRBJ2-7; the D gene is possibly TRBD2 (6 bases). Germline V gene lookup returns CDR1 SNHLY and CDR2 FYNNEI. The CDR3 length is 14 residues. V lost 4 bases, J lost 1 base, and 11 bases lay in between.

The chain joins TRBV28 to TRBJ1-4; D is unclear. From germline, CDR1 is MDHEN and CDR2 SYDVKM. V was cut by 4 bases and J by 0 bases, with 9 bases left in between. CDR3 length: 15 residues. CDR3 residues: CASSSHGSTNEKLFF. The CDR3, as DNA: TGTGCCAGCAGTTCCCACGGGTCAACTAATGAAAAACTGTTTTTT.

This clone was counted between two and nine times. The chain recombines TRBV27 with TRBJ2-7; 8 bases are a match to TRBD2. The CDR3 contains 15 residues. The germline V gene has CDR1 MNHEY and CDR2 SMNVEV (reference sequence). V gave up 2 bases and J gave up 2 bases; unmatched junction bases: 5. In DNA form, the CDR3 reads TGTGCCAGCAGTTTACAAGCGGGAGCTCCCTACGAGCAGTACTTC. Translated, it gives CASSLQAGAPYEQYF.

The V call is TRBV6-5, the J call TRBJ2-3; D may be TRBD2 (6 bases). The CDR3 totals 13 residues. Trimming shortened V by 4 bases and J by 4 bases, and 9 bases separated the two germline ends. Germline lookup yields CDR1 MNHEY and CDR2 SVGAGI. The chain's CDR3 is CASSSPGADTQYF. In nucleotides, the CDR3 is TGTGCCAGCAGTTCCCCGGGGGCAGATACGCAGTATTTT.

This chain connects TRBV5-1 to TRBJ1-5, with D unclear. The germline CDR1 and CDR2 sequences are SGHRS and YFSETQ. CDR3 length: 15 residues. The ends were cut back, 0 bases at V and 2 bases at J, with 9 bases in the middle. CDR3 coding DNA: TGCGCCAGCAGCTTGGGGGTGGAGGGCAATCAGCCCCAGCATTTT. Protein product: CASSLGVEGNQPQHF.

The CDR3 region is CASSVTSGIYAEQFF. Here the CDR3 DNA reads TGTGCCAGCAGCGTAACTAGCGGGATTTACGCTGAGCAGTTCTTC. This chain uses TRBV11-2 with TRBJ2-1; 10 bases agree with TRBD2. Trimming took 5 bases from V and 9 from J; bases not matched to a gene: 10. The CDR3 contains 15 residues. Germline V CDR1 and CDR2: SGHAT, FQNNGV.

The chain carries TRBV6-5 and TRBJ1-2, with 7 bases lining up with TRBD1. Germline V gene data show CDR1 as MNHEY and CDR2 as SVGAGI. Trimming removed 8 bases from V and 8 bases from J; junction bases left unmatched: 5. The CDR3 sequence is 11 residues long. In DNA, the CDR3 is TGTGCCAGCCGACAGGGCGACGGCTACACCTTC. It codes for CASRQGDGYTF.

This chain joins TRBV3-1 (or the pseudogene TRBV3-2) and TRBJ2-5; 8 bases match TRBD1. The CDR3 length is 17 residues. V shed 0 bases, J shed 5 bases, and the junction held 11 bases outside the gene matches. CDR1 and CDR2 (germline): LGHDT, YNNKEL (reference sequence). The CDR3 DNA is TGTGCCAGCAGCCAAGATCATAGTCGGGCAGGGGGCGAGACCCAGTACTTC. Translating it yields CASSQDHSRAGGETQYF.

This chain connects TRBV11-2 to TRBJ1-2; D ambiguous. V was clipped by 1 base and J by 7 bases, with 13 bases between them. Germline loops: CDR1 SGHAT, CDR2 FQNNGV. The CDR3 totals 14 residues. The chain's CDR3 is CASSLGFSPGGYTF. The CDR3 nucleotides read TGTGCCAGCAGCTTAGGGTTCTCCCCGGGTGGCTACACCTTC.

The J gene is TRBJ2-1, the V gene TRBV2, with 10 bases that match TRBD1. Per the germline V gene, CDR1 is SNHLY and CDR2 is FYNNEI. The V gene end was trimmed by 3 bases and the J gene end by 8 bases; junction bases not matched to a gene: 7. The CDR3 covers 15 residues. The CDR3 DNA follows: TGTGCCAGCAGTGACCTCGGACAGGGGGGGCATGAGCAGTTCTTC. Its translation: CASSDLGQGGHEQFF.

The J gene is TRBJ1-2, the V gene TRBV5-1; 7 bases match TRBD1. The V segment lost 3 bases and the J segment 5 bases; nucleotides outside the gene matches: 7. Germline CDR1 SGHRS, CDR2 YFSETQ. This CDR3 is built from 14 residues. The CDR3, as DNA: TGCGCCAGCAGCTCCTCCGGGACAGCTTATGGCTACACCTTC. As protein: CASSSSGTAYGYTF.

V and J are TRBV2 and TRBJ2-2, with TRBD2 matching over 8 bases. The CDR3 extends over 15 amino acids. Germline V CDR1 and CDR2: SNHLY, FYNNEI. The J segment lost 6 bases and the V segment lost 1 base, leaving 4 bases of the junction unmatched. The CDR3 bases are TGTGCCAGCAGTGAAGTCGGGAGGGCCGCCGGGGAGCTGTTTTTT. It encodes CASSEVGRAAGELFF.

The CDR3, as DNA: TGTGCCAGCAGTTACTCGCCGACAGGCCAGAACACTGAAGCTTTCTTT. As protein: CASSYSPTGQNTEAFF. V is TRBV6-5 and J is TRBJ1-1, with D maybe TRBD1 (6 bases). V was cut by 0 bases and J by 1 base, with 12 bases left in between. Per the germline V gene, CDR1 is MNHEY and CDR2 is SVGAGI. The CDR3 covers 16 residues.

Worth noting for this clone: Within the sample, other DNA sequences also encode this same CDR3. The gene calls are TRBV6-5 and TRBJ2-6; no clear D gene. This CDR3 contains 14 residues. Per the germline V gene, CDR1 is MNHEY and CDR2 is SVGAGI. Deletions cut 6 bases from V and 0 bases from J, with 6 bases between. CDR3 in amino acids: CASSTSSGANVLTF. In DNA form, the CDR3 reads TGTGCCAGCAGCACATCCTCTGGGGCCAACGTCCTGACTTTC.

V gene TRBV30 combines with J gene TRBJ1-2; 12 positions agree with TRBD1. The CDR3 runs to 13 residues. Trimming took 6 bases from V and 8 from J; bases not matched to a gene: 7. Per the germline V gene, CDR1 is GTSNPN and CDR2 is SVGIG (reference sequence). The CDR3 protein is CACRDRGREGYTF. CDR3 in DNA: TGTGCCTGCCGGGACAGGGGGCGCGAGGGCTACACCTTC.

About this clone itself: At one of its ends the junction is not consistent with the germline gene, which may arise from a read error. The chain joins TRBV18 to TRBJ2-7; D not certain. Germline V gives CDR1 KGHSH, CDR2 LQKENI. The CDR3 loop spans 12 amino acids. This chain's CDR3 is CASSPEDGLYLF. The CDR3, as DNA: TGTGCCAGCTCACCAGAAGATGGGCTCTACCTTTTC.

This chain connects TRBV27 to TRBJ2-1, with 8 bases that match TRBD2. From germline, CDR1 is MNHEY and CDR2 SMNVEV (reference sequence). The CDR3 spans 14 residues. V was pared by 6 bases and J by 10 bases, with 11 bases of the junction left unmatched. CDR3 sequence reads: CASRETLRGGEQFF. CDR3 nucleotide sequence: TGTGCCAGCAGGGAAACACTCCGGGGGGGGGAGCAGTTCTTC.

The chain links TRBV24-1 to TRBJ1-2; 8 bases fit TRBD1. Trimming at V came to 4 bases and at J to 8 bases, leaving 11 bases not matched to a gene. The CDR3 extends over 15 amino acids. Germline-derived CDR1 and CDR2 are KGHDR and SFDVKD. The CDR3 DNA follows: TGTGCCACCAGTGAGCGGACAGGGAGTACAGGAGGCTACACCTTC. It encodes CATSERTGSTGGYTF.

The chain couples TRBV3-1 (or the pseudogene TRBV3-2) to TRBJ1-4; D is unresolved. The germline gives CDR1 LGHDT, CDR2 YNNKEL (reference sequence). CDR3 size: 15 residues. Trimming cost V 3 bases and J 0 bases, with 8 bases left between them. CDR3 sequence reads: CASSQVGATNEKLFF. The CDR3 coding sequence is TGTGCCAGCAGCCAGGTGGGCGCAACTAATGAAAAACTGTTTTTT.

The CDR3 bases are TGCGCCAGCAGCCGTAGGACAGGGGCCGCCACTGAAGCTTTCTTT. The encoded protein is CASSRRTGAATEAFF. This chain links TRBV5-1 with TRBJ1-1; 9 bases are shared with TRBD1. The CDR3 extends over 15 amino acids. Germline CDR1 is SGHRS and CDR2 is YFSETQ. Trimming at V came to 4 bases and at J to 4 bases, leaving 8 bases not matched to a gene.

The J gene is TRBJ2-5, the V gene TRBV7-9, with D possibly TRBD2 on 6 matching bases. Trimming shortened V by 5 bases and J by 5 bases, and 12 bases separated the two germline ends. The CDR3 spans 13 residues. Germline CDR1 is SEHNR and CDR2 is FQNEAQ (reference sequence). The DNA for the CDR3 is TGTGCCAGCAGCCACGGGGGTCTGGAGACCCAGTACTTC. Protein product: CASSHGGLETQYF.

The gene calls are TRBV6-6 and TRBJ2-7; TRBD2 aligns across 10 bases. Germline V gene lookup returns CDR1 MNHNY and CDR2 SVGAGI (reference sequence). V lost 4 bases, J lost 6 bases, and 6 bases stayed unmatched. The CDR3 is 14 residues long. The DNA of the CDR3 is TGTGCCAGCAGTTCGCTAGCGGGAGCCTCCGAGCAGTACTTC. The encoded protein is CASSSLAGASEQYF.

This chain joins TRBV10-3 and TRBJ2-3; D might be TRBD2 (6 bases). Trimming removed 2 bases from V and 2 bases from J, with 20 bases in between. Germline CDR1 reads ENHRY; CDR2 reads SYGVKD. The CDR3 extends over 18 amino acids. The CDR3 region is CAISEGGGGGGITDTQYF. The CDR3 DNA reads as TGTGCCATCAGTGAGGGAGGCGGTGGTGGGGGGATCACAGATACGCAGTATTTT.